This is a list of T cell receptor beta chains from one sample in a study of T cells in Graves' hyperthyroidism and ophthalmopathy. TCRdb re-analysed the multiplex PCR reads in MiXCR, keeping a single row per CDR3 protein. The sample lists 600,000 to 650,000 distinct CDR3 sequences, 15% to 20% seen once, with around 4% in the top ten. The sequenced sample was blood. The origin of the receptors is a woman aged 30 to 39 with Graves' hyperthyroidism. The CDR3 runs from the conserved cysteine through the conserved F or W. The D gene is left open where the match is weak. A row's size may be missing; if present it is once, few, many or a size class.

TRBV6-1	TRBJ2-1	TRBD2	many	CASRRTSGRAENEQFF	TGTGCCAGCAGGCGGACTAGCGGGAGGGCCGAGAATGAGCAGTTCTTC
TRBV15	TRBJ2-2	TRBD1	NA	CATTGTENTGELFF	TGTGCCACCACCGGGACAGAGAACACCGGGGAGCTGTTTTTT
TRBV30	TRBJ2-3	TRBD2	many	CAWSIAGGSWTQYF	TGTGCCTGGTCGATAGCGGGCGGGTCGTGGACGCAGTATTTT
TRBV6-5	TRBJ2-2	TRBD1	NA	CASSSGQEAGELFF	TGTGCCAGCAGTTCCGGACAGGAGGCCGGGGAGCTGTTTTTT
TRBV9	TRBJ2-2	TRBD2	NA	CASSYSGSLSGELFF	TGTGCCAGCAGCTATAGCGGGAGTCTATCCGGGGAGCTGTTTTTT
TRBV5-6	TRBJ2-7	NA	NA	CASSLWADSYEQHF	TGTGCCAGCAGCTTGTGGGCGGACTCCTACGAGCAGCACTTC
TRBV19	TRBJ1-1	NA	NA	CASRGGPPTEAFF	TGTGCCAGTCGAGGGGGTCCCCCCACTGAAGCTTTCTTT
TRBV2	TRBJ2-7	TRBD1	many	CASRGQGDEQYF	TGTGCCAGCAGGGGACAGGGGGACGAGCAGTACTTC
TRBV5-1	TRBJ2-2	NA	many	CASSLVTNTGELFF	TGCGCCAGCAGCTTGGTAACGAACACCGGGGAGCTGTTTTTT
TRBV6-1	TRBJ2-5	NA	NA	CASTSTTASEETQYF	TGTGCCAGCACTTCGACCACGGCCAGTGAGGAGACCCAGTACTTC
TRBV7-2	TRBJ1-2	TRBD1	NA	CASGPGPGGNYGYTF	TGTGCCAGCGGCCCCGGGCCAGGGGGCAACTATGGCTACACCTTC
TRBV19	TRBJ1-1	TRBD1	few	CASSTPGTGTKKMNTEAFF	TGTGCCAGTAGTACCCCCGGGACAGGAACAAAGAAGATGAACACTGAAGCTTTCTTT
TRBV14	TRBJ1-1	NA	NA	CASSLKRYTEAFF	TGTGCCAGCAGCCTGAAAAGATACACTGAAGCTTTCTTT
TRBV6-1	TRBJ2-5	NA	few	CASSVNLETQYF	TGTGCCAGCAGTGTAAACCTAGAGACCCAGTACTTC
TRBV4-2	TRBJ1-6	NA	NA	CASSQVENNSPLHF	TGTGCCAGCAGCCAAGTTGAGAACAATTCACCCCTCCACTTT
TRBV20-1	TRBJ2-1	NA	few	CSARDLKGTGVYNEQFF	TGCAGTGCTAGAGATCTAAAGGGAACGGGAGTTTACAATGAGCAGTTCTTC
TRBV25-1	TRBJ2-1	NA	few	CASSSLRSNEQFF	TGTGCCAGCAGTTCTCTTCGGAGCAATGAGCAGTTCTTC
TRBV29-1	TRBJ1-4	NA	NA	CSVGGGQGILSEKLFF	TGCAGCGTTGGGGGGGGGCAGGGAATACTGAGTGAAAAACTGTTTTTT
TRBV6-1	TRBJ1-1	TRBD1	NA	CASSRDRTGAAFF	TGTGCCAGCAGTCGCGACAGGACAGGGGCCGCTTTCTTT
TRBV11-2	TRBJ2-1	TRBD2	many	CASSLEAGGMYNEQFF	TGTGCCAGCAGCTTAGAAGCGGGAGGGATGTACAATGAGCAGTTCTTC
TRBV28	TRBJ2-7	NA	NA	CASSPLPDRTVYEQYF	TGTGCCAGCAGTCCCCTCCCAGACAGGACCGTCTACGAGCAGTACTTC
TRBV20-1	TRBJ1-3	NA	NA	CSARAAGNTIYF	TGCAGTGCTAGAGCTGCGGGAAACACCATATATTTT
TRBV20-1	TRBJ2-7	TRBD1	NA	CSARRDRTYEQYF	TGCAGTGCTAGACGGGACAGGACCTACGAGCAGTACTTC
TRBV3-1	TRBJ1-6	NA	NA	CASSQDRIYSPLHF	TGTGCCAGCAGCCAAGATCGGATATATTCACCCCTCCACTTT
TRBV7-6	TRBJ2-3	NA	few	CASSQSQGADTQYF	TGTGCCAGCAGCCAATCCCAGGGAGCAGATACGCAGTATTTT
TRBV12-3/TRBV12-4	TRBJ2-5	TRBD2	many	CASSAGLGGGGRETQYF	TGTGCCAGCAGCGCCGGGTTAGGCGGGGGAGGAAGAGAGACCCAGTACTTC
TRBV2	TRBJ2-5	NA	many	CASSESETQYF	TGTGCCAGCAGCGAGTCCGAGACCCAGTACTTC
TRBV24-1	TRBJ2-5	NA	many	CATISLRGRETQYF	TGTGCCACCATCAGCCTCCGGGGGCGGGAGACCCAGTACTTC
TRBV12-3/TRBV12-4	TRBJ2-4	TRBD2	NA	CASSLVGSGSGDRIQYF	TGTGCCAGCAGTTTAGTGGGCAGCGGGAGTGGGGATCGAATTCAGTACTTC
TRBV7-2	TRBJ1-1	NA	many	CASSLNRGQGAEAFF	TGTGCCAGCAGCCTCAACCGGGGGCAGGGCGCTGAAGCTTTCTTT
TRBV2	TRBJ2-5	NA	many	CASSADIGMDGYQETQYF	TGTGCCAGCAGTGCCGACATTGGGATGGATGGATACCAAGAGACCCAGTACTTC
TRBV27	TRBJ2-1	TRBD1	NA	CASRDGTGAYNEQFF	TGTGCCAGCAGAGACGGGACAGGGGCCTACAATGAGCAGTTCTTC
TRBV12-3/TRBV12-4	TRBJ2-2	TRBD2	NA	CASSLNGLAGEGTGELFF	TGTGCCAGCAGTCTCAACGGACTAGCGGGAGAAGGAACCGGGGAGCTGTTTTTT
TRBV29-1	TRBJ1-2	NA	NA	CSVVGGLAYGYTF	TGCAGCGTTGTCGGGGGGCTAGCCTATGGCTACACCTTC
TRBV27	TRBJ1-1	NA	many	CASSFMGRRNTEAFF	TGTGCCAGCAGTTTCATGGGCAGGCGGAACACTGAAGCTTTCTTT
TRBV30	TRBJ1-2	TRBD1	many	CAWSVRQGFEYGYTF	TGTGCCTGGAGTGTGAGACAGGGGTTCGAATATGGCTACACCTTC
TRBV24-1	TRBJ1-3	NA	few	CATSDYPNGNTIYF	TGTGCCACCAGTGATTACCCGAACGGAAACACCATATATTTT
TRBV7-2	TRBJ2-5	NA	many	CASSLAGVGTQYF	TGTGCCAGCAGCTTAGCGGGGGTAGGGACCCAGTACTTC
TRBV30	TRBJ2-7	TRBD1	NA	CAWKGDRTYEQYF	TGTGCCTGGAAGGGGGACAGGACCTACGAGCAGTACTTC
TRBV9	TRBJ2-6	TRBD1	NA	CASSDGTASSGANVLTF	TGTGCCAGCAGCGATGGGACAGCCTCCTCTGGGGCCAACGTCCTGACTTTC
TRBV2	TRBJ2-7	TRBD2	many	CASKRGSEIYEQYF	TGTGCCAGCAAGCGCGGGAGTGAGATATACGAGCAGTACTTC
TRBV6-1	TRBJ2-3	TRBD2	many	CASRAGLSADTQYF	TGTGCCAGCCGTGCGGGACTAAGCGCAGATACGCAGTATTTT
TRBV7-8	TRBJ2-1	TRBD1	many	CASSLFARQGGNEQFF	TGTGCCAGCAGCTTATTTGCCCGACAGGGGGGCAATGAGCAGTTCTTC
TRBV2	TRBJ2-7	NA	NA	CASMGDMPYEQYF	TGTGCCAGCATGGGGGACATGCCCTACGAGCAGTACTTC
TRBV10-1	TRBJ2-1	NA	few	CASSDGGTLNEQFF	TGCGCCAGCAGTGATGGAGGGACCCTCAATGAGCAGTTCTTC
TRBV6-2/TRBV6-3	TRBJ1-6	TRBD1	few	CASSYLDRGRSPLHF	TGTGCCAGCAGTTACCTGGACAGGGGGCGTTCACCCCTCCACTTT
TRBV6-2/TRBV6-3	TRBJ2-4	NA	many	CASTKGFVGNIQYF	TGTGCCAGCACCAAAGGGTTTGTCGGAAACATTCAGTACTTC
TRBV2	TRBJ2-5	NA	many	CASSEPDVQETQYF	TGTGCCAGCAGTGAACCGGACGTACAAGAGACCCAGTACTTC
TRBV5-4	TRBJ2-1	NA	NA	CASSLIRENYNEQFF	TGTGCCAGCAGCTTGATAAGGGAGAACTACAATGAGCAGTTCTTC
TRBV3-1	TRBJ2-7	NA	many	CASSQLGGYEQYF	TGTGCCAGCAGCCAGTTGGGGGGCTACGAGCAGTACTTC
TRBV24-1	TRBJ2-7	NA	many	CATSAGPAGEQYF	TGTGCCACCAGTGCCGGGCCCGCGGGGGAGCAGTACTTC
TRBV2	TRBJ2-7	TRBD2	many	CASSPRTAGDDEQYF	TGTGCCAGCAGTCCAAGGACAGCGGGGGACGACGAGCAGTACTTC